This entry lists 27 T cell receptor beta chains sequenced from one sample in a study of blood T cells in healthy people across ages. Through a sample-barcoded 5' primer and a J-beta primer mix, a second PCR was run for about 6 to 11 cycles. MiXCR, run by TCRdb on the 5' RACE reads, gives a single entry per CDR3 protein. The sample has under 1 million distinct CDR3 sequences; 44% are singletons. Source material: blood. Receptor source: a man aged 60 to 69 in good health.

The gene calls are TRBV7-8 and TRBJ2-7, with a possible D match to TRBD2 (6 bases). Germline V lookup: CDR1 SGHVS, CDR2 FQNEAQ. The V end was cut by 1 base, the J end by 0 bases, with 16 bases between. The CDR3 consists of 17 residues. In DNA form, the CDR3 reads TGTGCCAGCAGCTTAGGGCGGGGCAGGGCGAGCTCCTACGAGCAGTACTTC. This sequence encodes CASSLGRGRASSYEQYF. Full variable domain (missing parts from reference TRBV7-8 and TRBJ2-7): GAGVSQSPRYKVAKRGQDVALRCDPISGHVSLFWYQQALGQGPEFLTYFQNEAQLDKSGLPSDRFFAERPEGSVSTLKIQRTQQEDSAVYLCASSLGRGRASSYEQYFGPGTRLTVT.

This clonotype was counted only a few times. The chain is built from TRBV7-8 and TRBJ2-7; tentative D call: TRBD1 (6 bases). The germline gives CDR1 SGHVS, CDR2 FQNEAQ. V was clipped by 4 bases and J by 7 bases, with 17 bases between them. The CDR3 covers 14 residues. The CDR3 region is CASSSGTLPREQYF. The CDR3 DNA reads as TGTGCCAGCAGCTCCGGGACACTCCCTAGGGAGCAGTACTTC.

The chain links TRBV7-3 to TRBJ2-3, with D unclear. Looked up from germline, CDR1 is SGHTA and CDR2 is FQGTGA. This CDR3 has 15 residues. With 2 bases removed from V and 2 bases from J, the gap between germline ends came to 11 bases. The CDR3 DNA is TGTGCCAGCAGCTTATCCCGAGCTACCACAGATACGCAGTATTTT. Its protein is CASSLSRATTDTQYF. Variable domain in full (rest from reference TRBV7-3 and TRBJ2-3): GAGVSQTPSNKVTEKGKYVELRCDPISGHTALYWYRQSLGQGPEFLIYFQGTGAADDSGLPNDRFFAVRPEGSVSTLKIQRTERGDSAVYLCASSLSRATTDTQYFGPGTRLTVL.

In this sample, this clonotype turned up many times. The rearrangement links TRBV15 to TRBJ2-7, with D tentatively TRBD1 (6 bases). CDR1 and CDR2 (germline): LNHNV, YYDKDF (reference sequence). The CDR3 has 12 amino acids. With 5 bases removed from V and 5 bases from J, the gap between germline ends came to 10 bases. This CDR3 reads CATSVTGNEQYF. DNA of the CDR3: TGTGCCACCAGCGTCACAGGGAACGAGCAGTACTTC. Looking up the rest from reference TRBV15 and TRBJ2-7 gives the full variable domain: DAMVIQNPRYQVTQFGKPVTLSCSQTLNHNVMYWYQQKSSQAPKLLFHYYDKDFNNEADTPDNFQSRRPNTSFCFLDIRSPGLGDTAMYLCATSVTGNEQYFGPGTRLTVT.

This clonotype occurred once. This chain joins TRBV28 and TRBJ2-5, with TRBD1 identical over 8 bases. CDR1 and CDR2 from the germline V gene are MDHEN and SYDVKM. The CDR3 contains 16 residues. With V trimmed by 4 bases and J by 2 bases, 9 bases remained unmatched. CDR3 in amino acids: CASSSPGQGGQETQYF. CDR3 bases: TGTGCCAGCAGTTCCCCCGGACAGGGCGGTCAAGAGACCCAGTACTTC. Combining the CDR3 with reference TRBV28 and TRBJ2-5 gives the whole variable domain DVKVTQSSRYLVKRTGEKVFLECVQDMDHENMFWYRQDPGLGLRLIYFSYDVKMKEKGDIPEGYSVSREKKERFSLILESASTNQTSMYLCASSSPGQGGQETQYFGPGTRLLVL.

This clonotype was seen more than once but under ten times. V usage is TRBV20-1 and J usage is TRBJ2-1; 15 positions agree with TRBD2. V lost 5 bases and J lost 10; bases outside the gene matches: 6. Germline V gene data show CDR1 as DFQATT and CDR2 as SNEGSKA (reference sequence). There are 14 residues in the CDR3. The chain's CDR3 is CSALGLAGGVEQFF. CDR3 sequence (DNA): TGCAGTGCTCTTGGACTAGCGGGGGGGGTAGAGCAGTTCTTC.

This clonotype was seen a handful of times. The chain employs TRBV30 and TRBJ2-7; no firm D call. CDR3 length: 11 amino acids. Germline CDR1 reads GTSNPN; CDR2 reads SVGIG (reference sequence). The V end was cut by 4 bases, the J end by 4 bases, with 8 bases between. CDR3 residues: CAWTSGYEQYF. As DNA, the CDR3 is TGTGCCTGGACCTCTGGTTACGAGCAGTACTTC. Using reference TRBV30 and TRBJ2-7 for the parts outside the CDR3, the full variable domain is SQTIHQWPATLVQPVGSPLSLECTVEGTSNPNLYWYRQAAGRGLQLLFYSVGIGQISSEVPQNLSASRPQDRQFILSSKKLLLSDSGFYLCAWTSGYEQYFGPGTRLTVT.

At least ten counts were recorded for this clonotype. A junction end diverges from the germline sequence, so it may reflect a read error. The genes are TRBV2 and TRBJ2-7; D possibly corresponds to TRBD2 (6 bases). There are 12 residues in the CDR3. CDR1 and CDR2 from the germline V gene are SNHLY and FYNNEI. This CDR3 reads CASSGGSYEQYF. CDR3 coding DNA: TGCGCCAGCAGCGGAGGGTCCTACGAGCAGTACTTC.

The chain uses TRBV29-1 and TRBJ2-7; D may be TRBD2 (6 bases). The CDR3 consists of 13 residues. Trimming cost V 7 bases and J 4 bases, with 17 bases left between them. The germline CDR1 and CDR2 sequences are SQVTM and ANQGSEA. In DNA form, the CDR3 reads TGCAGCGCCCTGAATCGGGGGTGGTACGAGCAGTACTTC. Translated, it gives CSALNRGWYEQYF.

V usage is TRBV18 and J usage is TRBJ1-2, with TRBD1 matching over 7 bases. J was trimmed by 8 bases and V by 5 bases; bases with no gene match: 8. From germline, CDR1 is KGHSH and CDR2 LQKENI. This CDR3 is built from 13 residues. For the CDR3, the DNA is TGTGCCAGCTCAACCGGACAGGAGGGGGGCTACACCTTC. Translated: CASSTGQEGGYTF.

The rearrangement joins TRBV6-5 to TRBJ2-6; 8 bases are shared with TRBD1. This CDR3 region has 18 residues. Germline assignment: CDR1 MNHEY and CDR2 SVGAGI. The J segment lost 0 bases and the V segment lost 8 bases, leaving 12 bases of the junction unmatched. This chain's CDR3 is CASRLVGTGSSGANVLTF. CDR3 nucleotides: TGTGCCAGCCGGTTAGTCGGGACAGGAAGCTCTGGGGCCAACGTCCTGACTTTC.

V usage is TRBV4-2 and J usage is TRBJ2-1; no reliable D call. V was pared by 0 bases and J by 5 bases, with 5 bases between. This CDR3 is built from 13 residues. Germline lookup yields CDR1 LGHNA and CDR2 YNFKEQ. In DNA form, the CDR3 reads TGTGCCAGCAGCCAAGAAGGGCACAATGAGCAGTTCTTC. Translating it yields CASSQEGHNEQFF.

Concerning this clonotype: At one of its ends the junction is not consistent with the germline gene, which may arise from a read error. This rearrangement joins TRBV20-1 to TRBJ1-4, with TRBD1 identical over 10 bases. CDR1 is DFQATT, CDR2 SNEGSKA, per germline (reference sequence). The CDR3 has 15 residues. Written as DNA, the CDR3 is TGCAGTGCTGGACGTGCCGGGACAGGGGATGAAAATCTGTTTTTT. Residues: CSAGRAGTGDENLFF.

The V gene is TRBV7-9, the J gene TRBJ2-6; D gene unclear. The CDR3 is 17 residues long. In germline, CDR1 is SEHNR, CDR2 FQNEAQ (reference sequence). The ends were cut back, 0 bases at V and 0 bases at J, with 9 bases in the middle. This CDR3 is CASSLAQAISGANVLTF. CDR3 coding DNA: TGTGCCAGCAGCTTAGCGCAAGCGATCTCTGGGGCCAACGTCCTGACTTTC.

This clonotype was observed a few times. The rearrangement joins TRBV7-2 to TRBJ2-3; D ambiguous. Germline loops: CDR1 SGHTA, CDR2 FQGNSA. This CDR3 is built from 15 residues. The V and J ends lost 4 bases and 8 bases respectively, with 19 bases between them. The CDR3 region is CASSSGPTKPVTQYF. CDR3 DNA: TGTGCCAGCAGCTCTGGACCTACCAAACCGGTTACGCAGTATTTT.

The chain employs TRBV3-1 and TRBJ2-7; 10 positions match TRBD2. Germline V gene sequence: CDR1 LGHDT, CDR2 YNNKEL (reference sequence). The V segment lost 2 bases and the J segment 4 bases; nucleotides outside the gene matches: 11. The CDR3 loop spans 17 amino acids. The CDR3 is CASSQRSKRGGSYEQYF. CDR3 in DNA: TGTGCCAGCAGCCAACGGTCTAAGCGGGGGGGCTCGTACGAGCAGTACTTC.

This clonotype was detected a few times. J is TRBJ2-1 and V is TRBV30; D not certain. This CDR3 has 14 amino acids. V was clipped by 3 bases and J by 1 base, with 10 bases between them. Germline assignment: CDR1 GTSNPN and CDR2 SVGIG (reference sequence). The CDR3 here is CAWRSSASYNEQFF. For the CDR3, the DNA is TGTGCCTGGAGGTCCAGTGCATCCTACAATGAGCAGTTCTTC.

This clonotype turned up a few times. This rearrangement joins TRBV12-3 or TRBV12-4 to TRBJ1-1, with D unclear. V gave up 0 bases and J gave up 5 bases, with 7 bases separating them. The CDR3 is 13 residues long. The CDR3 sequence is CASSLASGTEAFF. In nucleotides, the CDR3 is TGTGCCAGCAGTTTAGCGTCCGGAACTGAAGCTTTCTTT.

This clonotype has at least ten counts. The J gene is TRBJ2-5, the V gene TRBV11-2; D ambiguous. The CDR3 runs 11 residues. CDR1 and CDR2 (germline): SGHAT, FQNNGV. The V and J ends lost 5 bases and 8 bases respectively, with 9 bases between them. The CDR3 sequence is CASSQSSTQYF. CDR3 nucleotides: TGTGCCAGCAGCCAGAGTAGTACCCAGTACTTC.

This chain joins TRBV5-6 and TRBJ1-2, with D maybe TRBD1 (5 bases). V shed 2 bases and J shed 4 bases, with 9 bases lying between them. The CDR3 is 13 residues long. The germline V gene has CDR1 SGHDT and CDR2 YYEEEE. The CDR3 is CASSFETVYGYTF. The CDR3 nucleotides read TGTGCCAGCAGCTTCGAGACAGTCTATGGCTACACCTTC.

This clonotype came up a few times. The chain couples TRBV12-3 or TRBV12-4 to TRBJ2-5; D possibly corresponds to TRBD2 (5 bases). The CDR3 length is 14 residues. The V end was cut by 6 bases, the J end by 4 bases, with 15 bases between. CDR3 coding DNA: TGTGCCAGCAGCCCAGAGGGCCGGGGAGAGACCCAGTACTTC. This sequence encodes CASSPEGRGETQYF.

J is TRBJ1-1 and V is TRBV30; D is uncertain. CDR3 length equals 13 residues. V dropped 4 bases and J dropped 1 base, with 10 bases sitting between them. Germline assignment: CDR1 GTSNPN and CDR2 SVGIG (reference sequence). CDR3 sequence (DNA): TGTGCCTGGATGGGCCTCCCGAACACTGAAGCTTTCTTT. Encoded protein: CAWMGLPNTEAFF.

The rearrangement joins TRBV20-1 to TRBJ2-1; D is unclear. This CDR3 has 14 amino acids. The germline V gene has CDR1 DFQATT and CDR2 SNEGSKA (reference sequence). The ends were cut back, 0 bases at V and 6 bases at J, with 12 bases in the middle. The CDR3 is CSARDRPFSNEQFF. The CDR3 DNA sequence: TGCAGTGCTAGAGATCGACCCTTCTCCAATGAGCAGTTCTTC.

The gene calls are TRBV20-1 and TRBJ1-2; D remains unclear. Germline assignment: CDR1 DFQATT and CDR2 SNEGSKA (reference sequence). V lost 4 bases to trimming and J lost 0 bases, with 12 bases between them. This CDR3 is 14 amino acids long. In DNA form, the CDR3 reads TGCAGTGCTAACGCCAGGAGGACTAACTATGGCTACACCTTC. Translated, it gives CSANARRTNYGYTF.

This clonotype occurred a few times. V is TRBV20-1 and J is TRBJ2-5, with TRBD2 as a possible D gene (5 bases). CDR3 length: 11 residues. Trimming took 5 bases from V and 5 from J, leaving 9 bases between them. The germline gives CDR1 DFQATT, CDR2 SNEGSKA (reference sequence). Here the CDR3 DNA reads TGCAGTGCTGAGGGCTTTGAGACCCAGTACTTC. Protein sequence: CSAEGFETQYF.

The CDR3 DNA reads as TGCAGTGCTGGTATGACTAGCGGGGGGGTCCTGTCCTACAATGAGCAGTTCTTC. Its translation is CSAGMTSGGVLSYNEQFF. This chain links TRBV20-1 with TRBJ2-1; 14 bases map to TRBD2. This CDR3 region has 18 residues. Germline CDR1 DFQATT, CDR2 SNEGSKA (reference sequence). The V segment lost 5 bases and the J segment 1 base; nucleotides outside the gene matches: 10.

A few counts support this clonotype. The chain recombines TRBV12-5 with TRBJ2-2; 9 bases are a match to TRBD1. The CDR3 extends over 15 amino acids. Germline V gene lookup returns CDR1 LGHNT and CDR2 FRNRAP. J lost 10 bases, V lost 3 bases, and 9 bases had no gene match. The CDR3 protein is CASGLGTGSLMELFF. CDR3 sequence (DNA): TGTGCTAGTGGTTTAGGGACAGGGTCCTTGATGGAGCTGTTTTTT.